Listed here are 7 T cell receptor beta chains from one sample, sequenced in a study of beta chain features in type 1 diabetes. General study results and limits: Among patients with Type 1 diabetes, TCRB CDR3s were moderately but significantly shorter in every one of the four CD4+ subsets.

No antigen has been assigned to these receptors. Sequencing targeted expressed TCRB transcripts, as all isolated RNA had been reverse transcribed. Assay used: immunoSEQ multiplex PCR; TCRdb lists only in-frame clones, some missing. The data hold approximately 250,000 clones, with 16% observed a single time. Sequenced material: naive CD4+ T cells from blood. The receptor source for this set is a man aged 25-45 years with type 1 diabetes.

This clone was detected only a few times. This chain joins TRBV30 and TRBJ2-1, with TRBD2 matching over 11 bases. The CDR3 consists of 17 residues. The germline V gene has CDR1 GTSNPN and CDR2 SVGIG (reference sequence). V dropped 2 bases and J dropped 4; count of bases not matched to a gene: 10. CDR3 coding DNA: TGTGCCTGGAGTCACTACCCGGGACTAGCGGAATACAATGAGCAGTTCTTC. It codes for CAWSHYPGLAEYNEQFF.

The V call is TRBV9, the J call TRBJ2-1; D unclear. Germline V lookup: CDR1 SGDLS, CDR2 YYNGEE. With 5 bases removed from V and 0 bases from J, the gap between germline ends came to 6 bases. The CDR3 has 13 residues. The CDR3 nucleotides are TGTGCCAGCAGTGCCAGCTCCTACAATGAGCAGTTCTTC. This codes for CASSASSYNEQFF.

This chain joins TRBV25-1 and TRBJ2-1, with 13 nucleotides matching TRBD2. V gave up 6 bases and J gave up 4 bases; unmatched junction bases: 3. The CDR3 spans 15 residues. The germline V gene has CDR1 MGHDK and CDR2 SYGVNS. In nucleotides, the CDR3 is TGTGCCAGCAGACTAGCGGGGGGGACTTACAATGAGCAGTTCTTC. Translating it yields CASRLAGGTYNEQFF.

This clone has a handful of counts. The CDR3 reads CAIRTGQGVETQYF. As DNA, the CDR3 is TGTGCCATCAGGACCGGACAGGGCGTCGAGACCCAGTACTTC. The rearrangement joins TRBV10-3 to TRBJ2-5; 8 bases are shared with TRBD1. The germline CDR1 and CDR2 sequences are ENHRY and SYGVKD. This CDR3 has 14 amino acids. The V and J ends lost 6 bases and 5 bases, in that order; junction bases with no gene match: 8.

This clone has just a few counts. This chain joins TRBV7-2 and TRBJ2-3, with TRBD2 identical over 7 bases. The CDR3 runs to 15 residues. In germline, CDR1 is SGHTA, CDR2 FQGNSA. V lost 1 base and J lost 4; bases outside the gene matches: 5. Here the CDR3 DNA reads TGTGCCAGCAGCTTAGTGCCTAGCGGATCAGATACGCAGTATTTT. Its protein product is CASSLVPSGSDTQYF.

The chain links TRBV10-3 to TRBJ2-5; D is perhaps TRBD1 or TRBD2 (5 bases each). The DNA end lines up better with TRBJ2-7; the J call may be wrong. Germline CDR1 and CDR2: ENHRY and SYGVKD. The CDR3 runs to 12 residues. The CDR3 DNA follows: TGTGCCATCGGGACCGCGCCCTACGAGCAGTACTTC. Translated, it gives CAIGTAPYEQYF.

The V and J genes are TRBV4-1 and TRBJ2-7; 7 positions match TRBD2. The CDR3 has 15 amino acids. From germline, CDR1 is MGHRA and CDR2 YSYEKL. Trimming at V came to 5 bases and at J to 3 bases, leaving 10 bases not matched to a gene. CDR3 DNA sequence: TGCGCCAGCAGCGTAGCTGGGACTAAACGCTACGAGCAGTACTTC. This sequence encodes CASSVAGTKRYEQYF.